Below are 28 T cell receptor beta chains sequenced from a single sample in a study of T cells in Graves' hyperthyroidism and ophthalmopathy. Researchers took RNA transcripts and amplified the TCR beta CDR3 regions from them. The HTBI set primed first-round TCR CDR3 RT-PCR. TCRdb used MiXCR to reprocess the multiplex PCR reads, holding one entry per CDR3 protein. Of about 270,000 distinct CDR3 sequences listed, less than 30% are singletons. Sequencing was done on a sample of blood. The receptor set was obtained from a man aged 40-49 years with Graves' hyperthyroidism that later progressed to Graves' ophthalmopathy.

In its sample, this clonotype was seen many times. This chain links TRBV7-9 with TRBJ2-7; a possible D gene is TRBD1 (6 bases). The germline V gene encodes CDR1 SEHNR and CDR2 FQNEAQ (reference sequence). V was shortened by 1 base and J by 3 bases, with 10 bases between the two germline ends. The CDR3 runs to 14 residues. The CDR3 spells CASSLGGLVYEQYF. Here the CDR3 DNA reads TGTGCCAGCAGCTTAGGGGGGCTAGTCTACGAGCAGTACTTC.

This clonotype was found once. The chain employs TRBV20-1 and TRBJ2-7; a weak D match, TRBD2 (7 bases). Trimming cost V 0 bases and J 5 bases, with 11 bases left between them. There are 13 residues in the CDR3. CDR1 is DFQATT and CDR2 is SNEGSKA in the germline V gene (reference sequence). The DNA for the CDR3 is TGCAGTGCTAGAGAGGGGGGGGCGAACGAGCAGTACTTC. Protein sequence: CSAREGGANEQYF.

This clonotype occurred many times. The chain couples TRBV30 to TRBJ2-7, with unresolved D. The length of the CDR3 is 11 residues. V lost 4 bases and J 3 bases, leaving 7 bases between the germline ends. Germline CDR1 and CDR2: GTSNPN and SVGIG (reference sequence). The CDR3, as DNA: TGTGCCTGGAAACCACTCTACGAGCAGTACTTC. This codes for CAWKPLYEQYF.

This clonotype was recorded many times. CDR3 coding DNA: TGTGCCAGCAGCTTAAATTCGTATGGGGCGGAGACCCAGTACTTC. It encodes CASSLNSYGAETQYF. The rearrangement uses TRBV11-2 and TRBJ2-5, with a weak D call TRBD1 (5 bases). Germline V gene lookup returns CDR1 SGHAT and CDR2 FQNNGV. V lost 2 bases and J 5 bases, leaving 15 bases between the germline ends. The CDR3 extends over 15 amino acids. Full variable domain (rest looked up from reference TRBV11-2 and TRBJ2-5): EAGVAQSPRYKIIEKRQSVAFWCNPISGHATLYWYQQILGQGPKLLIQFQNNGVVDDSQLPKDRFSAERLKGVDSTLKIQPAKLEDSAVYLCASSLNSYGAETQYFGPGTRLLVL.

This clonotype was detected many times. This may be a read error: a much more frequent sequence differs by one nucleotide. The chain uses TRBV6-5 and TRBJ2-7; D unresolved. This CDR3 is built from 15 residues. Trimming removed 0 bases from V and 2 bases from J, with 11 bases in between. From germline, CDR1 is MNHEY and CDR2 SVGAGI. CDR3 protein: CASSYSYGPTYEQYF. Here the CDR3 DNA reads TGTGCCAGCAGTTACTCGTACGGACCGACCTACGAGCAGTACTTC.

There are many counts of this clonotype. This chain uses TRBV30 with TRBJ2-7, with TRBD2 identical over 8 bases. Germline V gives CDR1 GTSNPN, CDR2 SVGIG (reference sequence). This CDR3 comprises 13 residues. The ends lost 0 bases at V and 3 bases at J; junction bases unmatched: 1. The CDR3 DNA reads TGTGCCTGGAGTGTTCTAGCGGGCTACGAGCAGTACTTC. It codes for CAWSVLAGYEQYF. Looking up the rest from reference TRBV30 and TRBJ2-7 gives the full variable domain: SQTIHQWPATLVQPVGSPLSLECTVEGTSNPNLYWYRQAAGRGLQLLFYSVGIGQISSEVPQNLSASRPQDRQFILSSKKLLLSDSGFYLCAWSVLAGYEQYFGPGTRLTVT.

There are many counts of this clonotype. V and J are TRBV7-2 and TRBJ1-1, with no clear D. Trimming took 1 base from V and 2 from J, leaving 11 bases between them. The germline V gene encodes CDR1 SGHTA and CDR2 FQGNSA. The CDR3 loop spans 15 amino acids. The CDR3 spells CASSLVGSLNTEAFF. In nucleotides, the CDR3 is TGTGCCAGCAGCTTAGTGGGCAGCTTAAACACTGAAGCTTTCTTT.

This clonotype has a count of ten or more. This chain connects TRBV7-3 to TRBJ2-1, with D perhaps matching TRBD2 (6 bases). CDR1 and CDR2 from the germline V gene are SGHTA and FQGTGA. The CDR3 covers 14 residues. The V end lost 2 bases, the J end lost 1 base, and 6 bases lay between the germline ends. CDR3: CASSLGTSYNEQFF. The CDR3 bases are TGTGCCAGCAGCTTAGGGACTTCCTACAATGAGCAGTTCTTC.

This clonotype was observed at least ten times. A single base separates this from a much larger clone, so it may be a read error. The J gene is TRBJ2-7, the V gene TRBV27; perhaps D is TRBD1 or TRBD2 (6 bases each). Trimming left V 6 bases short and J 5 bases short, with 23 bases between. The CDR3 has 16 amino acids. Germline V CDR1 and CDR2: MNHEY, SMNVEV (reference sequence). CDR3 DNA: TGTGCCAGCAGGTTAGGGGGGTCAGGGTATCCACACGAGCAGTACTTC. Protein: CASRLGGSGYPHEQYF.

This clonotype has a count of ten or more. The V gene is TRBV11-2, the J gene TRBJ1-3; D is possibly TRBD1 (5 bases). CDR1 is SGHAT and CDR2 is FQNNGV in the germline V gene. The CDR3 spans 12 residues. Trimming shortened V by 8 bases and J by 8 bases, and 13 bases separated the two germline ends. The CDR3 region is CASSLQGYTIYF. Written as DNA, the CDR3 is TGTGCCAGCTCCCTCCAGGGTTACACCATATATTTT.

This clonotype was seen at least ten times. This chain joins TRBV6-4 and TRBJ2-3, with 7 nucleotides matching TRBD2. CDR3 length: 16 amino acids. With V trimmed by 6 bases and J by 3 bases, 12 bases remained unmatched. CDR1 is MRHNA and CDR2 is SNTAGT in the germline V gene. In DNA, the CDR3 is TGTGCCAGCAGACCCGCAGCGGGAAACCTAACAGATACGCAGTATTTT. As protein: CASRPAAGNLTDTQYF.

The V call is TRBV20-1, the J call TRBJ2-2; D remains unclear. CDR3 size: 16 residues. Trimming pared 6 bases from V and 5 bases from J, leaving 22 bases between. The germline gives CDR1 DFQATT, CDR2 SNEGSKA (reference sequence). The CDR3 region has the DNA TGCAGTGCAACCCTTTCGTCTAGTGACGGAACCGGGGAGCTGTTTTTT. It codes for CSATLSSSDGTGELFF.

In its sample, this clonotype was seen many times. The J gene is TRBJ2-7, the V gene TRBV25-1, with unresolved D. The V end was cut by 1 base, the J end by 4 bases, with 11 bases between. This CDR3 is built from 14 residues. Germline CDR1 and CDR2: MGHDK and SYGVNS. In DNA form, the CDR3 reads TGTGCCAGCAGTGAATCGCAGGTGGGGTACGAGCAGTACTTC. It is translated as CASSESQVGYEQYF.

This clonotype was recorded many times. The chain couples TRBV4-2 to TRBJ2-7; 12 bases align to TRBD2. Germline values: CDR1 LGHNA, CDR2 YNFKEQ. CDR3 length: 18 amino acids. V lost 1 base, J lost 4 bases, and 11 bases stayed unmatched. CDR3 nucleotide sequence: TGTGCCAGCAGCCAAGTATCGGGACTAGCGGGTTTGGTGTACGAGCAGTACTTC. This gives the protein CASSQVSGLAGLVYEQYF.

This clonotype was counted many times. This rearrangement joins TRBV27 to TRBJ1-2, with D unresolved. V dropped 6 bases and J dropped 4 bases, with 12 bases sitting between them. This CDR3 is built from 13 residues. CDR1 MNHEY and CDR2 SMNVEV come from the germline V gene (reference sequence). CDR3 protein: CASRSGAGYGYTF. The CDR3 nucleotides are TGTGCCAGCAGGAGCGGCGCGGGCTATGGCTACACCTTC.

This chain uses TRBV12-3 or TRBV12-4 with TRBJ2-7; 10 bases agree with TRBD2. The V and J ends lost 4 bases and 0 bases, in that order; junction bases with no gene match: 6. This CDR3 contains 16 residues. This CDR3 is CASSSSGSSSSYEQYF. The CDR3 DNA reads TGTGCCAGCAGTTCTAGCGGGAGTTCCAGCTCCTACGAGCAGTACTTC.

The V gene is TRBV5-1, the J gene TRBJ2-2, with 10 nucleotides matching TRBD1. The germline V gene has CDR1 SGHRS and CDR2 YFSETQ. V lost 1 base to trimming and J lost 6 bases; unmatched junction nucleotides: 9. The CDR3 loop spans 17 amino acids. The DNA for the CDR3 is TGCGCCAGCAGCTTGATCCCCTTTGGGACAGGGGCCGGGGAGCTGTTTTTT. Translation: CASSLIPFGTGAGELFF.

This clonotype was observed a single time. The chain has TRBV20-1 and TRBJ1-6; 9 bases match TRBD1. The germline V gene encodes CDR1 DFQATT and CDR2 SNEGSKA (reference sequence). Trimming at V came to 0 bases and at J to 8 bases, leaving 11 bases not matched to a gene. The CDR3 is 17 residues long. CDR3 residues: CSARDPGQGLEYSPLHF. The DNA of the CDR3 is TGCAGTGCTAGAGATCCCGGACAGGGGCTGGAATATTCACCCCTCCACTTT.

This chain connects TRBV6-1 to TRBJ2-7; 7 bases map to TRBD1. Germline loops: CDR1 MNHNS, CDR2 SASEGT. The CDR3 is made up of 13 amino acids. Trimming at V came to 8 bases and at J to 0 bases, leaving 4 bases not matched to a gene. Here the CDR3 DNA reads TGTGCCAGCGAAGACAGGGACTCCTACGAGCAGTACTTC. This encodes CASEDRDSYEQYF.

V gene TRBV7-9 combines with J gene TRBJ2-2, with D possibly being TRBD2 (6 bases). Germline CDR1 reads SEHNR; CDR2 reads FQNEAQ (reference sequence). Deletions cut 9 bases from V and 5 bases from J, with 10 bases between. This CDR3 comprises 12 residues. The CDR3 sequence is CARPAGTGELFF. The CDR3 DNA sequence: TGTGCCAGACCCGCGGGGACCGGGGAGCTGTTTTTT.

This clonotype was seen ten or more times. The chain has TRBV15 and TRBJ2-2; no reliable D call. Germline V gene lookup returns CDR1 LNHNV and CDR2 YYDKDF (reference sequence). The CDR3 runs to 15 residues. V shed 0 bases and J shed 4 bases, with 9 bases lying between them. The CDR3 reads CATSRDRTLTGELFF. The CDR3, as DNA: TGTGCCACCAGCAGAGACAGGACCCTCACCGGGGAGCTGTTTTTT.

The chain employs TRBV7-2 and TRBJ1-1; D gene ambiguous. This CDR3 comprises 13 residues. Trimming left V 7 bases short and J 4 bases short, with 13 bases between. Germline CDR1 is SGHTA and CDR2 is FQGNSA. The CDR3 DNA reads TGTGCCAGCACCCCGGACGTAGGCACTGAAGCTTTCTTT. Residues: CASTPDVGTEAFF.

This clonotype was detected many times. The V call is TRBV6-5, the J call TRBJ2-7; TRBD2 aligns across 12 bases. The CDR3 runs 16 residues. Germline assignment: CDR1 MNHEY and CDR2 SVGAGI. J gave up 3 bases and V 6 bases, and 9 bases lay outside the gene matches. CDR3 DNA: TGTGCCAGCAGCCCAACTAGCGGGAGGTCATACTACGAGCAGTACTTC. This encodes CASSPTSGRSYYEQYF.

This clonotype was seen many times. This chain joins TRBV13 and TRBJ1-1; D gene uncertain. Germline values: CDR1 PRHDT, CDR2 FYEKMQ (reference sequence). The length of the CDR3 is 16 residues. V lost 2 bases and J lost 1, with 14 bases in between. The CDR3 DNA is TGTGCCAGCAGCTTAAGGGTTTTTTCGCGGAACACTGAAGCTTTCTTT. Protein sequence: CASSLRVFSRNTEAFF.

This clonotype was seen ten or more times. This chain joins TRBV25-1 and TRBJ1-1, with 7 bases matching TRBD1. The CDR3 is 15 amino acids. Germline CDR1 and CDR2: MGHDK and SYGVNS. V trimming: 4 bases; J trimming: 0 bases; junction bases outside the gene matches: 5. Written as DNA, the CDR3 is TGTGCCAGCAGTGGACAGGGTCTCCTGAACACTGAAGCTTTCTTT. Protein product: CASSGQGLLNTEAFF.

The sample holds many counts of this clonotype. The chain is built from TRBV6-5 and TRBJ1-2, with D perhaps matching TRBD1 (6 bases). V shed 6 bases and J shed 2 bases, with 10 bases lying between them. Germline V gene data show CDR1 as MNHEY and CDR2 as SVGAGI. The CDR3 has 13 amino acids. CDR3 sequence reads: CASRRGQNYGYTF. DNA for the CDR3: TGTGCCAGCAGAAGAGGACAGAACTATGGCTACACCTTC.

In its sample, this clonotype was seen many times. The J gene is TRBJ1-2, the V gene TRBV6-1; unclear D gene. The CDR3 runs to 13 residues. CDR1 and CDR2 (germline): MNHNS, SASEGT. V gave up 5 bases and J gave up 7 bases, with 14 bases separating them. CDR3 loop: CASSLENSAGYTF. Written as DNA, the CDR3 is TGTGCCAGCAGTCTGGAAAATTCGGCTGGCTACACCTTC.

This chain joins TRBV10-2 and TRBJ1-1; perhaps TRBD1 as D (5 bases). V shed 2 bases and J shed 7 bases, with 11 bases lying between them. The CDR3 sequence is 13 residues long. CDR1 and CDR2 (germline): WSHSY, SAAADI. CDR3 bases: TGCGCCAGCAGTGAGCTGAGGGGCAGTGAAGCTTTCTTT. Translation: CASSELRGSEAFF.